The clone carrying this T cell receptor (beta chain) showed up just once. The sample is drawn from a study of blood T cell repertoires in COVID-19. CDR3 length equals 14 residues. The germline V gene has CDR1 SGHRS and CDR2 YFSETQ. Trimming removed 1 base at V and 5 bases at J, with 11 bases between. The table came from immunoSEQ multiplex PCR; TCRdb's copy has only in-frame clones and leaves some out. The top ten hold 15% of the sample, which has under 130,000 clones, roughly 80% seen once. The chain has TRBV5-1 and TRBJ2-3; no clear D gene. The specimen was peripheral blood. The sequence was collected from a woman older than 75 with acute or convalescent COVID-19. This CDR3 is CASSLNYEKDTQYF. DNA of the CDR3: TGCGCCAGCAGCTTGAACTACGAAAAAGATACGCAGTATTTT.